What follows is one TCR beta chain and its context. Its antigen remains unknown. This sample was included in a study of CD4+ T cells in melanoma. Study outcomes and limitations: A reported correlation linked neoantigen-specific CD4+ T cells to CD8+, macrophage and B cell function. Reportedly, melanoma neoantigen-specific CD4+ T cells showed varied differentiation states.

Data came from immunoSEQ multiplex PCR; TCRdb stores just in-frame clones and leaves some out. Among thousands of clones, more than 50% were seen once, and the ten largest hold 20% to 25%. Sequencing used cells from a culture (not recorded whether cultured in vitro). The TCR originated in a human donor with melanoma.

The CDR3 DNA reads TGTGCCAGCAGCTTAATCAGGTCGGATGAGCAGTTCTTC. Protein sequence: CASSLIRSDEQFF. The V call is TRBV7-3, the J call TRBJ2-1; D gene ambiguous. CDR3 length equals 13 residues. The V end lost 1 base, the J end lost 8 bases, and 9 bases lay between the germline ends. The germline V gene has CDR1 SGHTA and CDR2 FQGTGA.